The 15 T cell receptor beta chains listed next were all sequenced from one sample in a study of cytomegalovirus exposure and HLA in healthy donors. This PCR relied on a set of 60 Vbeta primers and 13 Jbeta primers. The repertoire was sequenced with immunoSEQ multiplex PCR; TCRdb's copy has only in-frame clones and lacks some. The profile shows approximately 200,000 clones, about four fifths of them singletons. Sequencing was performed on PBMCs. These receptors all come from a woman in her 30s in good health and CMV-seropositive.

The V gene is TRBV19, the J gene TRBJ1-4; perhaps TRBD1 as D (6 bases). V was cut by 3 bases and J by 2 bases, with 10 bases left in between. This CDR3 comprises 15 residues. The germline gives CDR1 LNHDA, CDR2 SQIVND (reference sequence). This chain's CDR3 is CASSIMGHTNEKLFF. CDR3 bases: TGTGCCAGTAGTATTATGGGACATACTAATGAAAAACTGTTTTTT.

In this sample, this clone turned up once. The gene calls are TRBV18 and TRBJ2-7, with a tentative D call TRBD1 (7 bases). Germline V gene sequence: CDR1 KGHSH, CDR2 LQKENI. The CDR3 is made up of 14 amino acids. V was clipped by 4 bases and J by 3 bases, with 13 bases between them. CDR3 protein: CASSLRQGGYEQYF. The CDR3 region has the DNA TGTGCCAGCTCACTGCGACAGGGAGGCTACGAGCAGTACTTC.

The rearrangement joins TRBV25-1 to TRBJ2-2, with TRBD1 matching 7 bases. The CDR3 consists of 15 residues. Germline-derived CDR1 and CDR2 are MGHDK and SYGVNS. Trimming removed 6 bases from V and 4 bases from J; junction bases left unmatched: 8. CDR3 DNA sequence: TGTGCCAGCAGAGGAACAGGGGAAGGCACCGGGGAGCTGTTTTTT. This sequence encodes CASRGTGEGTGELFF.

V and J are TRBV7-9 and TRBJ2-2; 7 nucleotides align to TRBD1. Germline CDR1 reads SEHNR; CDR2 reads FQNEAQ (reference sequence). CDR3 length equals 16 residues. V lost 11 bases, J lost 4 bases, and 16 bases stayed unmatched. CDR3 DNA sequence: TGTGCCCAGGGACAGCCCCCGTTTTTAGGCACCGGGGAGCTGTTTTTT. Protein product: CAQGQPPFLGTGELFF.

In its sample, this clone was seen a few times. The CDR3 reads CASSPRTGGVDTEAFF. CDR3 in DNA: TGTGCCAGCTCACCTCGGACAGGGGGCGTAGACACTGAAGCTTTCTTT. The V call is TRBV18, the J call TRBJ1-1; 11 bases align to TRBD1. CDR3 length: 16 amino acids. V was clipped by 3 bases and J by 3 bases; unmatched bases: 6. The germline gives CDR1 KGHSH, CDR2 LQKENI. The complete variable domain, with remaining parts taken from reference TRBV18 and TRBJ1-1, reads NAGVMQNPRHLVRRRGQEARLRCSPMKGHSHVYWYRQLPEEGLKFMVYLQKENIIDESGMPKERFSAEFPKEGPSILRIQQVVRGDSAAYFCASSPRTGGVDTEAFFGQGTRLTVV.

This clone was picked up one time. This rearrangement joins TRBV5-1 to TRBJ2-7; D is possibly TRBD2 (5 bases). The CDR3 extends over 17 amino acids. The V gene's germline CDR1 is SGHRS and CDR2 YFSETQ. The V and J ends lost 0 bases and 6 bases respectively, with 22 bases between them. The CDR3 DNA reads as TGCGCCAGCAGCTTGGATCCCGTTGGAGCGGAGTATAGCGAGCAGTACTTC. This codes for CASSLDPVGAEYSEQYF.

This clone was counted a few times. DNA for the CDR3: TGTGCCAGCAGACCCCAGGGGGCTTCGGGAAACACCATATATTTT. It is translated as CASRPQGASGNTIYF. The rearrangement joins TRBV6-5 to TRBJ1-3; 8 bases are a match to TRBD1. The CDR3 has 15 amino acids. CDR1 and CDR2 (germline): MNHEY, SVGAGI. V lost 6 bases and J lost 4; bases outside the gene matches: 8.

The chain joins TRBV27 to TRBJ1-5; 7 bases are shared with TRBD1. V lost 5 bases to trimming and J lost 5 bases; unmatched junction nucleotides: 3. Germline V gene data show CDR1 as MNHEY and CDR2 as SMNVEV (reference sequence). CDR3 size: 13 residues. The CDR3 DNA reads as TGTGCCAGCAGTACCAGGGGGGATCAGCCCCAGCATTTT. Protein sequence: CASSTRGDQPQHF.

This chain joins TRBV28 and TRBJ1-2, with TRBD1 identical over 12 bases. From germline, CDR1 is MDHEN and CDR2 SYDVKM. V lost 3 bases and J lost 0; bases outside the gene matches: 5. CDR3 length: 17 residues. CDR3: CASSFWDRGHANYGYTF. The CDR3 coding sequence is TGTGCCAGCAGTTTTTGGGACAGGGGGCATGCTAACTATGGCTACACCTTC.

The CDR3 here is CASSESFGTGVGYEQYF. The CDR3 coding sequence is TGTGCCAGCAGTGAATCATTCGGGACAGGGGTGGGATACGAGCAGTACTTC. This chain connects TRBV2 to TRBJ2-7, with 10 bases fitting TRBD1. The CDR3 spans 17 residues. J lost 4 bases, V lost 2 bases, and 11 bases had no gene match. Germline assignment: CDR1 SNHLY and CDR2 FYNNEI.

This rearrangement joins TRBV6-4 to TRBJ2-1; maybe TRBD1 (5 bases). This CDR3 spans 13 amino acids. V was clipped by 5 bases and J by 7 bases, with 12 bases between them. Per the germline V gene, CDR1 is MRHNA and CDR2 is SNTAGT. The CDR3 nucleotides read TGTGCCAGCAGTCAAACGAGACAGAATGAGCAGTTCTTC. It codes for CASSQTRQNEQFF.

The sample holds one count of this clone. The chain carries TRBV7-9 and TRBJ1-1, with 7 nucleotides matching TRBD1. Germline V gives CDR1 SEHNR, CDR2 FQNEAQ (reference sequence). The CDR3 covers 16 residues. Losses at the gene ends were 5 bases for V and 2 bases for J; bases not matched to a gene: 11. This chain's CDR3 is CASSGGGATGNTEAFF. In DNA form, the CDR3 reads TGTGCCAGCAGCGGAGGGGGCGCAACGGGTAACACTGAAGCTTTCTTT.

The CDR3 reads CASSPGWASAGELFF. The CDR3 nucleotides read TGCGCCAGCAGCCCTGGTTGGGCATCGGCCGGGGAGCTGTTTTTT. This chain uses TRBV5-1 with TRBJ2-2; D unclear. The CDR3 has 15 residues. The ends were cut back, 4 bases at V and 6 bases at J, with 16 bases in the middle. Germline CDR1 SGHRS, CDR2 YFSETQ.

The gene calls are TRBV28 and TRBJ2-7; D unclear. V was pared by 3 bases and J by 0 bases, with 9 bases between. The CDR3 is 14 residues long. Looked up from germline, CDR1 is MDHEN and CDR2 is SYDVKM. The CDR3 DNA is TGTGCCAGCAGTTTCCGATACGGCTCCTACGAGCAGTACTTC. Amino acid sequence: CASSFRYGSYEQYF.

The chain combines TRBV28 with TRBJ2-7; the D is unclear. The CDR3 contains 11 residues. Germline V gives CDR1 MDHEN, CDR2 SYDVKM. The V end lost 6 bases, the J end lost 5 bases, and 8 bases lay between the germline ends. For the CDR3, the DNA is TGTGCCAGCAGCCCTTCCCACGAGCAGTACTTC. Amino acid sequence: CASSPSHEQYF. The variable domain in full, with the rest retrieved from reference TRBV28 and TRBJ2-7, is DVKVTQSSRYLVKRTGEKVFLECVQDMDHENMFWYRQDPGLGLRLIYFSYDVKMKEKGDIPEGYSVSREKKERFSLILESASTNQTSMYLCASSPSHEQYFGPGTRLTVT.